This TCR beta chain stems from a study of regulatory T cells in long-lasting Graves disease. With iRepertoire HTBI primers and Arm-PCR of CDR3 regions, TCR beta libraries were built. Study processing details: The identification of approximately 62 TRBV and some 13 TRBJ segments was made across samples. TCRdb used MiXCR to reprocess the multiplex PCR reads, holding one entry per CDR3 protein. Here the V and J calls rest on TCRdb's processing, not on the authors' analysis. The sample contains over 350,000 distinct CDR3 sequences, about 15% of which appear only once. This clonotype occurred a few times. The V segment lost 2 bases and the J segment 5 bases; nucleotides outside the gene matches: 1. Germline V gene data show CDR1 as MGHRA and CDR2 as YSYEKL. CDR3 length: 13 amino acids. The time point here: newly diagnosed GD, antithyroid drugs for less than 3 months. The TCR library used RNA extracted from PBMCs.

This sample was shared with a second study, whose subject was T cells in Graves' hyperthyroidism and ophthalmopathy. From that study: Ophthalmopathy could be told apart from stable hyperthyroidism with a 13 V-J model.

Sample: peripheral blood mononuclear cells (PBMCs), taken at new diagnosis, from a patient treated with antithyroid drugs. The chain couples TRBV4-1 to TRBJ2-7; TRBD1 matches at 9 bases. The sequence was obtained from a woman in her forties with Graves disease. DNA for the CDR3: TGCGCCAGCAGCCAATGGACAGGGGACGAGCAGTACTTC. The encoded protein is CASSQWTGDEQYF.